This passage covers 20 T cell receptor beta chains from one sample sequenced in a study of blood T cell repertoires in COVID-19. Using immunoSEQ multiplex PCR, the repertoire was profiled, and TCRdb retains in-frame clones only, with some absent. The sample yields about 210,000 clones, 80% to 90% seen once. The sequenced sample consisted of PBMCs or T cells enriched from blood (not recorded which). The source is a middle-aged woman with acute COVID-19.

V and J are TRBV15 and TRBJ1-2; D call uncertain. Germline CDR1 LNHNV, CDR2 YYDKDF (reference sequence). Trimming shortened V by 0 bases and J by 4 bases, and 15 bases separated the two germline ends. This CDR3 has 16 residues. The CDR3 loop reads CATSRDMGSSSYGYTF. The CDR3 DNA reads TGTGCCACCAGCAGAGATATGGGGAGCAGCTCCTATGGCTACACCTTC.

A few counts support this clone. V gene TRBV14 combines with J gene TRBJ2-7; 12 bases match TRBD2. Per the germline V gene, CDR1 is SGHDN and CDR2 is FVKESK. V trimming: 0 bases; J trimming: 7 bases; junction bases outside the gene matches: 10. CDR3 size: 17 residues. CDR3 coding DNA: TGTGCCAGCAGCCAAGAGAGACTAGCGGGAGTCTCAAGGGAGCAGTACTTC. Amino acid sequence: CASSQERLAGVSREQYF.

This chain connects TRBV12-5 to TRBJ1-2; 7 bases fit TRBD1. This CDR3 contains 14 residues. The junction had 11 bases not matched to a gene; V was cut back by 5 bases and J by 8 bases. CDR1 is LGHNT, CDR2 FRNRAP, per germline. In DNA form, the CDR3 reads TGTGCTAGTGGTCTCCACGGGACAGCAGAAGGCTACACCTTC. It is translated as CASGLHGTAEGYTF.

This chain joins TRBV6-2 or TRBV6-3 and TRBJ1-1; possibly TRBD1 for D (5 bases). Germline lookup yields CDR1 MNHEY and CDR2 SVGEGT. V shed 5 bases and J shed 4 bases, with 11 bases lying between them. The CDR3 length is 13 residues. As DNA, the CDR3 is TGTGCCAGCAGTCGGGGACTTTCCACTGAAGCTTTCTTT. As protein: CASSRGLSTEAFF.

This chain uses TRBV5-8 with TRBJ2-2; maybe TRBD1 (5 bases). The CDR3 is 16 amino acids. With 4 bases removed from V and 4 bases from J, the gap between germline ends came to 17 bases. Germline V gene data show CDR1 as SGHTS and CDR2 as YDEGEE. This chain's CDR3 is CASSPTRVAATGELFF. CDR3 in DNA: TGTGCCAGCAGCCCAACCAGGGTGGCGGCCACCGGGGAGCTGTTTTTT.

The V call is TRBV11-3, the J call TRBJ2-3, with 9 bases aligning to TRBD2. With 3 bases clipped from V and 3 bases from J, the junction kept 7 bases outside the gene matches. Germline V lookup: CDR1 SGHNT, CDR2 YENEEA. There are 16 residues in the CDR3. The CDR3 sequence is CASSLASGAWTDTQYF. DNA of the CDR3: TGTGCCAGCAGCTTGGCTAGCGGGGCCTGGACAGATACGCAGTATTTT.

This clone appeared once. The chain has TRBV6-5 and TRBJ1-1, with unresolved D. Germline CDR1 reads MNHEY; CDR2 reads SVGAGI. V was trimmed by 2 bases and J by 4 bases, leaving 8 bases between them. The CDR3 runs to 13 residues. The CDR3 here is CASSYGEGTEAFF. In nucleotides, the CDR3 is TGTGCCAGCAGTTACGGGGAGGGCACTGAAGCTTTCTTT.

In DNA, the CDR3 is TGTGCCAGCAGCGTAGGGGAAGGGAGGGACCAGCCCCAGCATTTT. This encodes CASSVGEGRDQPQHF. V is TRBV9 and J is TRBJ1-5, with TRBD1 as a possible D gene (5 bases). The CDR3 is 15 residues long. V lost 0 bases and J lost 7, with 14 bases in between. The germline CDR1 and CDR2 sequences are SGDLS and YYNGEE.

CDR3 DNA: TGTGCCAGCAGCGTAGGCATAGCCATGAACACTGAAGCTTTCTTT. The encoded protein is CASSVGIAMNTEAFF. J is TRBJ1-1 and V is TRBV9; the D is unclear. The CDR3 runs 15 residues. The germline CDR1 and CDR2 sequences are SGDLS and YYNGEE. V was cut by 0 bases and J by 0 bases, with 9 bases left in between.

The chain joins TRBV6-5 to TRBJ2-1, with D perhaps matching TRBD2 (6 bases). V was cut by 4 bases and J by 9 bases, with 22 bases left in between. This CDR3 spans 16 amino acids. CDR1 MNHEY and CDR2 SVGAGI come from the germline V gene. Here the CDR3 reads CASSFRDLRNGGEQFF. Here the CDR3 DNA reads TGTGCCAGCAGTTTCCGGGACTTACGAAATGGGGGTGAGCAGTTCTTC.

The gene calls are TRBV28 and TRBJ2-7; tentative D call: TRBD1 (7 bases). Per germline, CDR1 MDHEN and CDR2 SYDVKM. The germline V and J ends were trimmed by 3 bases and 5 bases, with 17 bases remaining between them. This CDR3 has 15 amino acids. Here the CDR3 reads CASSFRGALGNEQYF. The CDR3 DNA reads as TGTGCCAGCAGTTTCAGGGGGGCGCTGGGGAACGAGCAGTACTTC.

The V and J genes are TRBV29-1 and TRBJ2-1, with 7 bases lining up with TRBD2. Germline V gene sequence: CDR1 SQVTM, CDR2 ANQGSEA. The CDR3 spans 14 residues. V was clipped by 3 bases and J by 9 bases; unmatched bases: 11. The CDR3 here is CSVDRLAEGTEQFF. CDR3 DNA: TGCAGCGTTGATCGGCTAGCGGAGGGGACTGAGCAGTTCTTC.

V and J are TRBV11-2 and TRBJ1-5; D may be TRBD1 (5 bases). Between the trimmed V and J ends, which lost 4 bases and 2 bases, there was a span of 12 bases. The CDR3 spans 15 residues. Germline-derived CDR1 and CDR2 are SGHAT and FQNNGV. CDR3 loop: CASSYGGAGNQPQHF. In nucleotides, the CDR3 is TGTGCCAGCAGCTACGGCGGGGCAGGCAATCAGCCCCAGCATTTT.

The V call is TRBV15, the J call TRBJ1-5; D perhaps matches TRBD1 (5 bases). The germline V gene encodes CDR1 LNHNV and CDR2 YYDKDF (reference sequence). The CDR3 contains 15 residues. Trimming stripped 3 bases from V and 0 bases from J, with 9 bases between. CDR3 DNA sequence: TGTGCCACCAGCAGGGCTAGGGGTAGCAATCAGCCCCAGCATTTT. This translates into CATSRARGSNQPQHF.

This chain joins TRBV15 and TRBJ2-7, with 8 positions matching TRBD2. J lost 3 bases, V lost 0 bases, and 7 bases had no gene match. The germline gives CDR1 LNHNV, CDR2 YYDKDF (reference sequence). The CDR3 contains 16 residues. CDR3 nucleotides: TGTGCCACCAGCAGAGATTGGATTAGCGGGAACTACGAGCAGTACTTC. This translates into CATSRDWISGNYEQYF.

The chain carries TRBV5-4 and TRBJ2-1; TRBD1 aligns across 7 bases. CDR3 length equals 18 residues. Trimming cost V 4 bases and J 10 bases; bases outside gene matches: 23. Per germline, CDR1 SGHNT and CDR2 YYREEE (reference sequence). The CDR3 sequence: CASSPGVLQGSLLREQFF. CDR3 in DNA: TGTGCCAGCAGCCCTGGGGTGTTACAGGGGTCGTTGCTCCGGGAGCAGTTCTTC.

The genes are TRBV25-1 and TRBJ2-7; D may be TRBD2 (5 bases). The CDR3 has 13 amino acids. Germline V CDR1 and CDR2: MGHDK, SYGVNS. V lost 8 bases and J 6 bases, leaving 17 bases between the germline ends. The CDR3 reads CASLASLAREQYF. The CDR3 DNA reads TGTGCCAGCCTAGCCTCCCTCGCCCGCGAGCAGTACTTC.

This clone has a single count. CDR3 residues: CASSPGTGGTEAFF. The CDR3 region has the DNA TGTGCCAGCAGCCCCGGGACAGGAGGAACTGAAGCTTTCTTT. The gene calls are TRBV7-3 and TRBJ1-1; 8 bases align to TRBD1. The length of the CDR3 is 14 residues. Germline-derived CDR1 and CDR2 are SGHTA and FQGTGA. Trimming at V came to 5 bases and at J to 5 bases, leaving 7 bases not matched to a gene.

V is TRBV6-6 and J is TRBJ2-7; D is perhaps TRBD1 or TRBD2 (6 bases each). From germline, CDR1 is MNHNY and CDR2 SVGAGI (reference sequence). This CDR3 is 13 amino acids long. V was pared by 5 bases and J by 6 bases, with 14 bases between. The chain's CDR3 is CASSRQEGFEQYF. The CDR3 region has the DNA TGTGCCAGCAGTCGACAGGAGGGATTCGAGCAGTACTTC.

J is TRBJ2-4 and V is TRBV13; 8 bases fit TRBD2. The CDR3 extends over 14 amino acids. The ends lost 7 bases at V and 3 bases at J; junction bases unmatched: 5. From germline, CDR1 is PRHDT and CDR2 FYEKMQ (reference sequence). The CDR3 DNA follows: TGTGCCAGCAAGGTAGCGGGGATCAAAAACATTCAGTACTTC. It codes for CASKVAGIKNIQYF. The full variable domain, rest sourced from reference TRBV13 and TRBJ2-4, is AAGVIQSPRHLIKEKRETATLKCYPIPRHDTVYWYQQGPGQDPQFLISFYEKMQSDKGSIPDRFSAQQFSDYHSELNMSSLELGDSALYFCASKVAGIKNIQYFGAGTRLSVL.